The 20 T cell receptor beta chains given below trace back to one sample, sequenced in a study of PD-1 blockade in classical Hodgkin lymphoma. The method was immunoSEQ multiplex PCR; TCRdb's version includes in-frame clones alone and lacks a portion of them. The sample comprises around 9,000 clones, approximately 90% of which are singletons, and approximately 23% rests with the top ten. Regarding time point: cycle 4 day 1 (C4D1), after five to seven weeks of nivolumab. All trial patients relapsed after autologous stem cell transplantation. This material consisted of peripheral blood mononuclear cells (PBMCs), taken before the fourth cycle of nivolumab. Every receptor here comes from a human donor with classical Hodgkin lymphoma.

This clone was recorded only once. The chain is built from TRBV10-3 and TRBJ2-6; D is possibly TRBD1 or TRBD2 (6 bases each). The CDR3 sequence is 15 residues long. V lost 11 bases to trimming and J lost 6 bases, with 20 bases between them. Germline loops: CDR1 ENHRY, CDR2 SYGVKD. CDR3 coding DNA: TGTGCCGCTTCGGAATACGGGGGCAAGGCCAACGTCCTGACTTTC. Translation: CAASEYGGKANVLTF.

The gene calls are TRBV5-5 and TRBJ1-4; D is perhaps TRBD1 (5 bases). The length of the CDR3 is 15 residues. Trimming took off 3 bases at V and 8 bases at J, with 17 bases between the two ends. Germline V CDR1 and CDR2: SGHKS, YYEKEE (reference sequence). CDR3: CASSSTGFVEEKLFF. CDR3 sequence (DNA): TGTGCCAGCAGCTCTACAGGCTTCGTTGAAGAAAAACTGTTTTTT.

The V call is TRBV2, the J call TRBJ1-5, with TRBD1 as a possible D gene (6 bases). Trimming cost V 1 base and J 7 bases, with 17 bases left between them. Germline values: CDR1 SNHLY, CDR2 FYNNEI. This CDR3 spans 16 amino acids. The CDR3 protein is CASSEGGGGQGQPQHF. The CDR3, as DNA: TGTGCCAGCAGTGAAGGCGGAGGGGGGCAAGGACAGCCCCAGCATTTT. Supplemented by reference TRBV2 and TRBJ1-5, the full variable domain reads EPEVTQTPSHQVTQMGQEVILRCVPISNHLYFYWYRQILGQKVEFLVSFYNNEISEKSEIFDDQFSVERPDGSNFTLKIRSTKLEDSAMYFCASSEGGGGQGQPQHFGDGTRLSIL.

The chain carries TRBV11-2 and TRBJ1-1; no definite D call. Trimming pared 6 bases from V and 6 bases from J, leaving 23 bases between. Germline CDR1 is SGHAT and CDR2 is FQNNGV. The length of the CDR3 is 16 residues. CDR3 amino acids: CASRGSVWRLEAEAFF. CDR3 in DNA: TGTGCCAGCAGGGGGAGTGTCTGGAGGTTGGAAGCTGAAGCTTTCTTT.

The chain is built from TRBV10-3 and TRBJ1-5, with a weak D call TRBD1 (5 bases). The CDR3 loop spans 16 amino acids. CDR1 and CDR2 (germline): ENHRY, SYGVKD. Trimming stripped 3 bases from V and 0 bases from J, with 12 bases between. CDR3 sequence reads: CAISEGAPRSNQPQHF. The CDR3 DNA is TGTGCCATCAGTGAAGGGGCTCCCCGTAGCAATCAGCCCCAGCATTTT.

This chain uses TRBV7-9 with TRBJ1-1; D is uncertain. V shed 2 bases and J shed 7 bases, with 14 bases lying between them. Germline assignment: CDR1 SEHNR and CDR2 FQNEAQ (reference sequence). The CDR3 is 14 residues long. CDR3 residues: CASSLLGGPYEAFF. The CDR3 coding sequence is TGTGCCAGCAGCTTACTGGGCGGACCTTATGAAGCTTTCTTT.

This chain connects TRBV9 to TRBJ1-2; D not resolved. V lost 0 bases and J 8 bases, leaving 5 bases between the germline ends. The CDR3 totals 11 residues. CDR1 and CDR2 from the germline V gene are SGDLS and YYNGEE. CDR3 sequence (DNA): TGTGCCAGCAGCGTAGGGAGAGGCTACACCTTC. This translates into CASSVGRGYTF.

Only one count was recorded for this clone. V usage is TRBV7-9 and J usage is TRBJ1-5; unclear D gene. Germline values: CDR1 SEHNR, CDR2 FQNEAQ (reference sequence). The CDR3 contains 18 residues. V lost 0 bases and J 2 bases, leaving 17 bases between the germline ends. The CDR3 DNA reads TGTGCCAGCAGCTTAGCATTTCCACTCCGGAGAGGCAATCAGCCCCAGCATTTT. This encodes CASSLAFPLRRGNQPQHF.

The gene calls are TRBV19 and TRBJ2-3; D is unclear. The CDR3 has 14 residues. Germline V lookup: CDR1 LNHDA, CDR2 SQIVND (reference sequence). V was cut by 5 bases and J by 0 bases, with 9 bases left in between. The CDR3 nucleotides are TGTGCCAGTAGTTCAGACCCTAGCACAGATACGCAGTATTTT. Translated, it gives CASSSDPSTDTQYF.

This chain uses TRBV5-4 with TRBJ2-3; TRBD1 might be the D (6 bases). V was cut by 0 bases and J by 4 bases, with 15 bases left in between. Germline values: CDR1 SGHNT, CDR2 YYREEE (reference sequence). The CDR3 spans 16 residues. As DNA, the CDR3 is TGTGCCAGCAGCTTGGGTTACAGCAGGGGCCCAGATACGCAGTATTTT. This encodes CASSLGYSRGPDTQYF.

The J gene is TRBJ2-7, the V gene TRBV10-3; D is perhaps TRBD2 (7 bases). Germline CDR1 ENHRY, CDR2 SYGVKD. The ends were cut back, 6 bases at V and 3 bases at J, with 18 bases in the middle. The CDR3 loop spans 15 amino acids. The DNA for the CDR3 is TGTGCCATCAGCGCCGACGCGGGGGCGAGCTACGAGCAGTACTTC. Protein product: CAISADAGASYEQYF.

J is TRBJ1-1 and V is TRBV4-3, with 11 positions matching TRBD1. Looked up from germline, CDR1 is LGHNA and CDR2 is YSLEER. The CDR3 covers 17 residues. The V gene end was trimmed by 4 bases and the J gene end by 1 base; junction bases not matched to a gene: 8. CDR3 protein: CASSRVPGQGGNTEAFF. The CDR3 DNA reads TGCGCCAGCAGCCGAGTTCCGGGACAGGGGGGGAACACTGAAGCTTTCTTT.

The gene calls are TRBV7-6 and TRBJ2-5; no reliable D call. The CDR3 has 13 amino acids. Germline CDR1 is SGHVS and CDR2 is FNYEAQ. Trimming took 2 bases from V and 2 from J, leaving 6 bases between them. The CDR3 coding sequence is TGTGCCAGCAGCTTAAACTGGCAAGAGACCCAGTACTTC. It is translated as CASSLNWQETQYF.

The chain joins TRBV4-2 to TRBJ1-5, with TRBD1 identical over 8 bases. V lost 5 bases to trimming and J lost 1 base; unmatched junction nucleotides: 4. Germline lookup yields CDR1 LGHNA and CDR2 YNFKEQ. This CDR3 is built from 15 residues. CDR3 amino acids: CASSSRTGSNQPQHF. CDR3 coding DNA: TGTGCCAGCAGCTCCCGGACAGGGAGCAATCAGCCCCAGCATTTT.

V and J are TRBV2 and TRBJ2-7; TRBD2 matches at 8 bases. Germline V gives CDR1 SNHLY, CDR2 FYNNEI. The CDR3 runs to 15 residues. Trimming cost V 10 bases and J 4 bases; bases outside gene matches: 15. The CDR3, as DNA: TGTGCCACCCATCGAGGACGGGGGGGTTTATACGAGCAGTACTTC. Protein: CATHRGRGGLYEQYF.

This rearrangement joins TRBV5-4 to TRBJ1-1; D is ambiguous. The CDR3 is 15 residues long. Trimming pared 3 bases from V and 1 base from J, leaving 13 bases between. Per germline, CDR1 SGHNT and CDR2 YYREEE (reference sequence). CDR3 in DNA: TGTGCCAGCAGCTCTGTCGGGTGGGCGAACACTGAAGCTTTCTTT. This sequence encodes CASSSVGWANTEAFF.

V gene TRBV5-6 combines with J gene TRBJ2-2; 7 positions agree with TRBD1. The CDR3 covers 16 residues. Germline lookup yields CDR1 SGHDT and CDR2 YYEEEE. V shed 4 bases and J 0 bases; nucleotides not matched to a gene: 6. The CDR3 loop reads CASSGYRGANTGELFF. For the CDR3, the DNA is TGTGCCAGCAGCGGATACAGGGGCGCGAACACCGGGGAGCTGTTTTTT.

The gene calls are TRBV21-1 and TRBJ1-1. TRBV21-1 represents a pseudogene. This CDR3 contains 16 residues. CDR3 in DNA: TGTGCCAGCAGCAAAAAGAGCGCCACCATGAACACTGAAGCTTTCTTT. Encoded protein: CASSKKSATMNTEAFF.

This chain links TRBV28 with TRBJ1-3; D call uncertain. The ends were cut back, 5 bases at V and 0 bases at J, with 8 bases in the middle. The CDR3 covers 14 residues. Germline V gives CDR1 MDHEN, CDR2 SYDVKM. The CDR3 loop is CASSTPSSGNTIYF. The CDR3 DNA reads as TGTGCCAGCAGTACCCCAAGCTCTGGAAACACCATATATTTT.

The chain employs TRBV10-3 and TRBJ1-1, with D perhaps matching TRBD1 (5 bases). Germline V gene lookup returns CDR1 ENHRY and CDR2 SYGVKD. The V end lost 4 bases, the J end lost 7 bases, and 10 bases lay between the germline ends. This CDR3 is built from 12 residues. Written as DNA, the CDR3 is TGTGCCATCAGTGCCAGGGAGGGTGAAGCTTTCTTT. Translating gives CAISAREGEAFF.